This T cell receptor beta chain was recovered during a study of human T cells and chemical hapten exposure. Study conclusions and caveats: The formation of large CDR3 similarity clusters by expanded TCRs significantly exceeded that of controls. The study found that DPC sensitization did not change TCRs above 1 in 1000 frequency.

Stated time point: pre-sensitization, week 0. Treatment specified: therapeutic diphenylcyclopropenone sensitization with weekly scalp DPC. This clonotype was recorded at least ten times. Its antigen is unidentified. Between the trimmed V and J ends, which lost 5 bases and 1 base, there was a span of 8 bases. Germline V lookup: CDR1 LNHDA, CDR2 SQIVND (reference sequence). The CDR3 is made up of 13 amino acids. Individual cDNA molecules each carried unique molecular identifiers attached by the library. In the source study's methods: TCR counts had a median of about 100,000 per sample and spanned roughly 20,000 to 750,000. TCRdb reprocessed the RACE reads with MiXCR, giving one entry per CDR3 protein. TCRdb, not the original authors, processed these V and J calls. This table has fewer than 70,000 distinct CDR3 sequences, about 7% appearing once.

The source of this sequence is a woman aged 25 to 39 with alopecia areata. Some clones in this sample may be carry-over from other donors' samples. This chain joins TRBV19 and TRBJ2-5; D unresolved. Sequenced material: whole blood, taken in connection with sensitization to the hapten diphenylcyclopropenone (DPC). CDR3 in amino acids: CASSPGPQETQYF. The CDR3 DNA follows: TGTGCCAGTAGTCCCGGCCCCCAAGAGACCCAGTACTTC. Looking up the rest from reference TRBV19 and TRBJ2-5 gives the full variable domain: DGGITQSPKYLFRKEGQNVTLSCEQNLNHDAMYWYRQDPGQGLRLIYYSQIVNDFQKGDIAEGYSVSREKKESFPLTVTSAQKNPTAFYLCASSPGPQETQYFGPGTRLLVL.